The 24 T cell receptor beta chains listed next were all sequenced from one sample in a study of cytomegalovirus exposure and HLA in healthy donors. PCR involved 60 Vbeta and 13 Jbeta primers. This table comes from immunoSEQ multiplex PCR, and its TCRdb copy is limited to in-frame clones, with some not included. Of 130,000 or so clones listed, approximately 80% are singletons. Sequencing input: PBMCs. The origin of the receptors is a female donor in good health and CMV-seropositive.

The V gene is TRBV5-5, the J gene TRBJ1-2, with 8 bases that match TRBD1. Trimming cost V 2 bases and J 4 bases; bases outside gene matches: 7. CDR1 is SGHKS, CDR2 YYEKEE, per germline (reference sequence). The CDR3 is 15 residues long. The CDR3 loop reads CASSLAQGAGYGYTF. CDR3 coding DNA: TGTGCCAGCAGCTTAGCTCAGGGGGCGGGCTATGGCTACACCTTC.

The genes are TRBV14 and TRBJ2-7; tentative D call: TRBD1 (5 bases). Trimming took off 4 bases at V and 5 bases at J, with 15 bases between the two ends. CDR1 is SGHDN and CDR2 is FVKESK in the germline V gene. This CDR3 has 14 amino acids. CDR3 protein: CASSPVGREDEQYF. The CDR3 nucleotides are TGTGCCAGCAGCCCCGTGGGCAGGGAAGACGAGCAGTACTTC.

V is TRBV4-2 and J is TRBJ2-1; 14 nucleotides align to TRBD2. The CDR3 length is 15 residues. V lost 4 bases, J lost 9 bases, and 5 bases stayed unmatched. Per the germline V gene, CDR1 is LGHNA and CDR2 is YNFKEQ. As DNA, the CDR3 is TGTGCCAGCAGCCCCGGGACTAGCGGGAGTACTGAGCAGTTCTTC. Translation gives CASSPGTSGSTEQFF.

In its sample, this clone was seen a few times. DNA of the CDR3: TGTGCCAGCAGCGTAGGCCCCCGCAGCGGGGGTGTTTACGAGCAGTACTTC. Translation: CASSVGPRSGGVYEQYF. The J gene is TRBJ2-7, the V gene TRBV9; 8 nucleotides match TRBD2. Germline assignment: CDR1 SGDLS and CDR2 YYNGEE. CDR3 length: 17 residues. V lost 0 bases and J lost 4; bases outside the gene matches: 12.

J is TRBJ2-5 and V is TRBV4-2; 10 bases fit TRBD2. This CDR3 is 16 amino acids long. J was trimmed by 4 bases and V by 0 bases; bases with no gene match: 5. Germline V CDR1 and CDR2: LGHNA, YNFKEQ. The CDR3 here is CASSQESLAGVETQYF. In DNA, the CDR3 is TGTGCCAGCAGCCAAGAGAGTCTAGCGGGAGTAGAGACCCAGTACTTC.

V and J are TRBV11-2 and TRBJ1-1, with TRBD1 matching 9 bases. The CDR3 is 14 amino acids. Germline lookup yields CDR1 SGHAT and CDR2 FQNNGV. V shed 4 bases, J shed 7 bases, and the junction held 7 bases outside the gene matches. The CDR3 coding sequence is TGTGCCAGCAGCTGGACAGGGGCGCAAAGTGAAGCTTTCTTT. Translating it yields CASSWTGAQSEAFF.

The chain has TRBV27 and TRBJ2-7; D possibly corresponds to TRBD1 (6 bases). V was cut by 6 bases and J by 2 bases, with 11 bases left in between. CDR1 is MNHEY and CDR2 is SMNVEV in the germline V gene (reference sequence). CDR3 size: 13 residues. The CDR3, as DNA: TGTGCCAGCAGGGCCGGACAGCCCTACGAGCAGTACTTC. Its translation: CASRAGQPYEQYF.

The chain couples TRBV30 to TRBJ2-1; 15 bases map to TRBD2. Losses at the gene ends were 3 bases for V and 4 bases for J; bases not matched to a gene: 4. This CDR3 region has 16 residues. Germline assignment: CDR1 GTSNPN and CDR2 SVGIG (reference sequence). CDR3 protein: CAWRGLAGGRYNEQFF. The CDR3 coding sequence is TGTGCCTGGAGGGGACTAGCGGGGGGAAGATACAATGAGCAGTTCTTC.

V gene TRBV7-3 combines with J gene TRBJ1-1; 7 positions match TRBD1. CDR1 and CDR2 (germline): SGHTA, FQGTGA. The CDR3 spans 14 residues. Unmatched junction bases numbered 3, after V lost 2 bases and J lost 3 bases. The CDR3 DNA reads TGTGCCAGCAGCTTAGGGGGACAGCACACTGAAGCTTTCTTT. Encoded protein: CASSLGGQHTEAFF.

A remark on this clone: Mismatch with germline at one junction end may stem from a read error. V usage is TRBV7-9 and J usage is TRBJ2-7, with 8 positions matching TRBD1. The CDR3 length is 14 residues. CDR1 is SEHNR, CDR2 FQNEAQ, per germline (reference sequence). The CDR3 sequence is CSSASVRGRYEQYF. The DNA of the CDR3 is TGTTCCAGCGCCAGCGTCAGGGGGCGTTACGAGCAGTACTTC. The full variable domain, with the rest looked up from reference TRBV7-9 and TRBJ2-7, is DTGVSQNPRHKITKRGQNVTFRCDPISEHNRLYWYRQTLGQGPEFLTYFQNEAQLEKSRLLSDRFSAERPKGSFSTLEIQRTEQGDSAMYLCSSASVRGRYEQYFGPGTRLTVT.

This clone occurred once. The V call is TRBV15, the J call TRBJ1-5; tentative D call: TRBD1 (6 bases). Germline V gives CDR1 LNHNV, CDR2 YYDKDF (reference sequence). With 0 bases removed from V and 9 bases from J, the gap between germline ends came to 18 bases. The CDR3 is made up of 16 amino acids. CDR3 residues: CATSREGQGMARPQHF. CDR3 coding DNA: TGTGCCACCAGCAGAGAGGGGCAGGGGATGGCGCGGCCCCAGCATTTT.

CDR3 sequence reads: CASSEVPRISSTDTQYF. As DNA, the CDR3 is TGTGCCAGCAGTGAAGTACCCAGGATAAGTAGCACAGATACGCAGTATTTT. The rearrangement links TRBV6-1 to TRBJ2-3; unclear D gene. This CDR3 contains 17 residues. V was cut by 1 base and J by 0 bases, with 14 bases left in between. The V gene's germline CDR1 is MNHNS and CDR2 SASEGT.

The chain has TRBV9 and TRBJ2-3; 15 nucleotides align to TRBD2. The CDR3 is 15 residues long. After removal of 6 bases from V and 5 bases from J, the junction contained 4 bases not matched to a gene. Germline CDR1 reads SGDLS; CDR2 reads YYNGEE. In DNA, the CDR3 is TGTGCCAGCACCCTGGGACTAGCGGGGGGAGATACGCAGTATTTT. Its protein product is CASTLGLAGGDTQYF.

The chain is built from TRBV6-1 and TRBJ1-1, with 8 bases lining up with TRBD1. The V segment lost 6 bases and the J segment 6 bases; nucleotides outside the gene matches: 9. The CDR3 has 14 residues. Germline lookup yields CDR1 MNHNS and CDR2 SASEGT. The CDR3 reads CASSDGQGIAEAFF. In nucleotides, the CDR3 is TGTGCCAGCAGCGATGGACAGGGAATAGCTGAAGCTTTCTTT.

The chain links TRBV5-6 to TRBJ2-3; the D gene is possibly TRBD1 (6 bases). The CDR3 loop spans 14 amino acids. Germline CDR1 reads SGHDT; CDR2 reads YYEEEE. Trimming left V 5 bases short and J 2 bases short, with 12 bases between. In DNA form, the CDR3 reads TGTGCCAGCAGTTTAGGACAGTTCACAGATACGCAGTATTTT. This gives the protein CASSLGQFTDTQYF. Using reference TRBV5-6 and TRBJ2-3 for the parts outside the CDR3, the full variable domain is DAGVTQSPTHLIKTRGQQVTLRCSPKSGHDTVSWYQQALGQGPQFIFQYYEEEERQRGNFPDRFSGHQFPNYSSELNVNALLLGDSALYLCASSLGQFTDTQYFGPGTRLTVL.

This chain connects TRBV5-1 to TRBJ2-1, with a possible D match to TRBD2 (5 bases). The V end was cut by 1 base, the J end by 3 bases, with 11 bases between. The germline gives CDR1 SGHRS, CDR2 YFSETQ. The CDR3 covers 15 residues. The CDR3 loop is CASSLYAGFYNEQFF. CDR3 DNA: TGCGCCAGCAGCTTGTACGCGGGTTTCTACAATGAGCAGTTCTTC.

This clone was seen a few times. The chain has TRBV2 and TRBJ1-5; D ambiguous. Germline CDR1 reads SNHLY; CDR2 reads FYNNEI. The V end was cut by 8 bases, the J end by 0 bases, with 11 bases between. The CDR3 covers 14 residues. Written as DNA, the CDR3 is TGTGCCAGCTGGGCGGGGAGTAGCAATCAGCCCCAGCATTTT. It yields the protein CASWAGSSNQPQHF.

The J gene is TRBJ2-5, the V gene TRBV4-1; TRBD2 matches 15 bases. Germline V CDR1 and CDR2: MGHRA, YSYEKL. Losses at the gene ends were 4 bases for V and 4 bases for J; bases not matched to a gene: 1. There are 15 residues in the CDR3. CDR3 nucleotides: TGCGCCAGCAGCCGGACTAGCGGGGGGGCAGAGACCCAGTACTTC. Residues: CASSRTSGGAETQYF.

J is TRBJ2-3 and V is TRBV5-1; TRBD2 matches at 11 bases. V shed 0 bases, J shed 8 bases, and the junction held 8 bases outside the gene matches. The CDR3 is made up of 16 amino acids. Germline V gene data show CDR1 as SGHRS and CDR2 as YFSETQ. The CDR3 here is CASSLGLAGREGTQYF. DNA for the CDR3: TGCGCCAGCAGCTTGGGACTAGCGGGACGGGAAGGTACGCAGTATTTT.

V and J are TRBV29-1 and TRBJ2-3; 8 bases agree with TRBD2. This CDR3 region has 12 residues. J was trimmed by 4 bases and V by 5 bases; bases with no gene match: 2. Germline V gene sequence: CDR1 SQVTM, CDR2 ANQGSEA. For the CDR3, the DNA is TGCAGCGTTCTAGCGGGTTCAGATACGCAGTATTTT. It encodes CSVLAGSDTQYF.

The V gene is TRBV5-4, the J gene TRBJ2-1; the D is unclear. CDR3 length: 13 amino acids. Germline CDR1 and CDR2: SGHNT and YYREEE (reference sequence). V gave up 0 bases and J gave up 9 bases, with 10 bases separating them. CDR3: CASSLAYSLEQFF. The CDR3 DNA follows: TGTGCCAGCAGCTTGGCCTATAGTCTTGAGCAGTTCTTC.

The chain carries TRBV7-6 and TRBJ2-2, with 10 bases aligning to TRBD2. The V gene's germline CDR1 is SGHVS and CDR2 FNYEAQ. Trimming cost V 1 base and J 6 bases; bases outside gene matches: 8. There are 17 residues in the CDR3. The CDR3 DNA follows: TGTGCCAGCAGCTTAGGTCGTGCTAGCGGGAGTGCCGGGGAGCTGTTTTTT. It translates to CASSLGRASGSAGELFF.

CDR3 sequence: CASSSGQGHDNEQFF. The CDR3 bases are TGTGCCAGCAGCTCCGGACAGGGCCATGACAATGAGCAGTTCTTC. The V call is TRBV11-3, the J call TRBJ2-1, with 8 bases that match TRBD1. The germline V gene encodes CDR1 SGHNT and CDR2 YENEEA. This CDR3 has 15 amino acids. The junction had 7 bases not matched to a gene; V was cut back by 4 bases and J by 5 bases.

This clone was detected only once. The V gene is TRBV9, the J gene TRBJ2-5, with 10 nucleotides matching TRBD1. Germline-derived CDR1 and CDR2 are SGDLS and YYNGEE. This CDR3 contains 15 residues. V lost 2 bases to trimming and J lost 2 bases; unmatched junction nucleotides: 3. Here the CDR3 reads CASSVGTGAQETQYF. The CDR3 DNA sequence: TGTGCCAGCAGCGTGGGGACAGGGGCACAAGAGACCCAGTACTTC.